These 27 T cell receptor beta chains were all obtained from the same sample, sequenced in a study of blood T cell repertoires in COVID-19. The method was immunoSEQ multiplex PCR; TCRdb's version includes in-frame clones alone and lacks a portion of them. The top ten hold approximately 2% of the sample, which has approximately 200,000 clones, approximately 80% seen once. The sequencing input was PBMCs or T cells enriched from blood (not recorded which). All receptors derive from a man aged 60 to 69 who had recovered from COVID-19.

The chain recombines TRBV27 with TRBJ1-6; TRBD1 might be the D (6 bases). The CDR3 spans 16 residues. Deletions cut 5 bases from V and 7 bases from J, with 18 bases between. Germline loops: CDR1 MNHEY, CDR2 SMNVEV (reference sequence). CDR3 residues: CASSSYSGELNSPLHF. In DNA, the CDR3 is TGTGCCAGCAGTAGCTACTCAGGGGAATTGAATTCACCCCTCCACTTT.

This chain links TRBV29-1 with TRBJ2-2, with 8 bases matching TRBD1. CDR1 is SQVTM, CDR2 ANQGSEA, per germline. With V trimmed by 6 bases and J by 1 base, 4 bases remained unmatched. This CDR3 has 14 residues. The CDR3 loop reads CSVSGQGNTGELFF. The CDR3 DNA follows: TGCAGCGTGAGTGGACAGGGGAACACCGGGGAGCTGTTTTTT.

The J gene is TRBJ2-3, the V gene TRBV5-1; the match to TRBD1 covers 7 bases. Germline V gene lookup returns CDR1 SGHRS and CDR2 YFSETQ. CDR3 length: 14 amino acids. Trimming removed 4 bases from V and 2 bases from J; junction bases left unmatched: 4. The CDR3 DNA sequence: TGCGCCAGCAGCCAAGGGACAGCCACAGATACGCAGTATTTT. It encodes CASSQGTATDTQYF. The full variable domain, completed using reference TRBV5-1 and TRBJ2-3, is KAGVTQTPRYLIKTRGQQVTLSCSPISGHRSVSWYQQTPGQGLQFLFEYFSETQRNKGNFPGRFSGRQFSNSRSEMNVSTLELGDSALYLCASSQGTATDTQYFGPGTRLTVL.

CDR3 nucleotide sequence: TGTGCCAGCTCACCTAGTCCCGGGACAGGGACCCCTTTTTACGAGCAGTACTTC. The encoded protein is CASSPSPGTGTPFYEQYF. The chain uses TRBV18 and TRBJ2-7, with 9 bases matching TRBD1. Germline CDR1 reads KGHSH; CDR2 reads LQKENI. V gave up 3 bases and J gave up 4 bases; unmatched junction bases: 16. There are 18 residues in the CDR3.

The chain combines TRBV5-4 with TRBJ2-1; 8 bases are a match to TRBD1. This CDR3 is built from 15 residues. The trim removed 0 bases at V and 4 bases at J, leaving 3 bases unmatched. CDR1 and CDR2 from the germline V gene are SGHNT and YYREEE (reference sequence). The CDR3 is CASSLGGQAYNEQFF. CDR3 nucleotide sequence: TGTGCCAGCAGCTTGGGGGGACAGGCATACAATGAGCAGTTCTTC.

This rearrangement joins TRBV6-5 to TRBJ1-1, with unresolved D. This CDR3 spans 15 amino acids. Per the germline V gene, CDR1 is MNHEY and CDR2 is SVGAGI. V lost 3 bases, J lost 0 bases, and 11 bases lay in between. CDR3 nucleotides: TGTGCCAGCAGTTATAGAGGGAACATGAACACTGAAGCTTTCTTT. This encodes CASSYRGNMNTEAFF.

The V and J genes are TRBV7-9 and TRBJ2-2, with 7 bases fitting TRBD2. V lost 8 bases to trimming and J lost 0 bases; unmatched junction nucleotides: 3. This CDR3 has 14 residues. Germline-derived CDR1 and CDR2 are SEHNR and FQNEAQ (reference sequence). CDR3 DNA sequence: TGTGCCAGCGTCCGGGGGGCGAACACCGGGGAGCTGTTTTTT. Amino acids: CASVRGANTGELFF.

V gene TRBV7-2 combines with J gene TRBJ2-7; D might be TRBD1 (6 bases). The V end was cut by 0 bases, the J end by 3 bases, with 9 bases between. CDR1 and CDR2 from the germline V gene are SGHTA and FQGNSA. The CDR3 spans 14 residues. CDR3 bases: TGTGCCAGCAGCTTAGCGGGGGCCCTCTACGAGCAGTACTTC. It codes for CASSLAGALYEQYF.

V usage is TRBV15 and J usage is TRBJ1-2; TRBD1 matches at 7 bases. The CDR3 length is 15 residues. V shed 0 bases, J shed 3 bases, and the junction held 4 bases outside the gene matches. Germline V gene lookup returns CDR1 LNHNV and CDR2 YYDKDF (reference sequence). CDR3 coding DNA: TGTGCCACCAGCAGAGAGCAGGGGGAATACTATGGCTACACCTTC. It specifies CATSREQGEYYGYTF.

The V and J genes are TRBV6-2 or TRBV6-3 and TRBJ1-4; possibly TRBD1 for D (6 bases). This CDR3 spans 15 amino acids. CDR1 is MNHEY, CDR2 SVGEGT, per germline. The V end was cut by 0 bases, the J end by 13 bases, with 18 bases between. The CDR3 DNA follows: TGTGCCAGCAGTTACTCCGACCCCTTCGGGGGGGCACTGTTTTTT. It encodes CASSYSDPFGGALFF.

The chain recombines TRBV18 with TRBJ2-3, with D possibly TRBD1 on 6 matching bases. Germline assignment: CDR1 KGHSH and CDR2 LQKENI. Trimming pared 5 bases from V and 5 bases from J, leaving 8 bases between. The CDR3 loop spans 12 amino acids. The CDR3 DNA follows: TGTGCCAGCTCAGAAGGGGGAGATACGCAGTATTTT. This codes for CASSEGGDTQYF.

The rearrangement uses TRBV6-6 and TRBJ1-6; the D is unclear. This CDR3 contains 12 residues. The germline CDR1 and CDR2 sequences are MNHNY and SVGAGI (reference sequence). With 3 bases removed from V and 8 bases from J, the gap between germline ends came to 5 bases. The chain's CDR3 is CASSYRDSPLHF. The CDR3 DNA reads as TGTGCCAGCAGTTATAGAGATTCACCCCTCCACTTT.

This chain joins TRBV6-5 and TRBJ2-7; weak D call: TRBD1 (7 bases). CDR1 and CDR2 from the germline V gene are MNHEY and SVGAGI. This CDR3 has 14 residues. The germline V and J ends were trimmed by 4 bases and 7 bases, with 17 bases remaining between them. CDR3 region: CASSSPGGKSEQYF. CDR3 DNA: TGTGCCAGCAGTTCCCCAGGGGGGAAGAGTGAGCAGTACTTC.

This rearrangement joins TRBV20-1 to TRBJ1-6; tentative D call: TRBD1 (5 bases). Germline V CDR1 and CDR2: DFQATT, SNEGSKA (reference sequence). The CDR3 has 13 residues. Trimming pared 3 bases from V and 8 bases from J, leaving 11 bases between. CDR3 nucleotides: TGCAGTGCTAGTACACGGGGGTATTCACCCCTCCACTTT. This translates into CSASTRGYSPLHF.

About this clone: Other nucleotide sequences from this sample produce the same CDR3. The V call is TRBV5-1, the J call TRBJ1-2, with D perhaps TRBD1 (5 bases). The V and J ends lost 3 bases and 4 bases respectively, with 7 bases between them. CDR1 is SGHRS, CDR2 YFSETQ, per germline. This CDR3 is built from 12 residues. The DNA for the CDR3 is TGCGCCAGCAGCTCCGACAGCTATGGCTACACCTTC. It yields the protein CASSSDSYGYTF.

V is TRBV7-9 and J is TRBJ1-1; unclear D gene. Looked up from germline, CDR1 is SEHNR and CDR2 is FQNEAQ (reference sequence). This CDR3 spans 13 amino acids. The V end lost 5 bases, the J end lost 3 bases, and 10 bases lay between the germline ends. Written as DNA, the CDR3 is TGTGCCAGCAGCCCGCAGGCCCACACTGAAGCTTTCTTT. Amino acids: CASSPQAHTEAFF.

The chain recombines TRBV6-2 or TRBV6-3 with TRBJ1-2; a weak D match, TRBD1 (5 bases). Germline CDR1 reads MNHEY; CDR2 reads SVGEGT. Deletions cut 4 bases from V and 13 bases from J, with 13 bases between. The CDR3 extends over 11 amino acids. The CDR3 is CASSSRQSFTF. CDR3 bases: TGTGCCAGCAGTTCCCGACAGAGCTTCACCTTC.

At least ten counts were recorded for this clone. The V gene is TRBV5-1, the J gene TRBJ1-5; no clear D gene. V lost 4 bases to trimming and J lost 1 base, with 12 bases between them. The germline CDR1 and CDR2 sequences are SGHRS and YFSETQ. The CDR3 runs to 15 residues. The CDR3 DNA reads TGCGCCAGCAGCGAAGGACTTTCGAGCAATCAGCCCCAGCATTTT. It translates to CASSEGLSSNQPQHF.

The chain carries TRBV7-8 and TRBJ1-2, with a weak D call TRBD1 (6 bases). The CDR3 consists of 14 residues. CDR1 and CDR2 from the germline V gene are SGHVS and FQNEAQ. V dropped 5 bases and J dropped 7 bases, with 17 bases sitting between them. In nucleotides, the CDR3 is TGTGCCAGCAGCGACAGGCAGCGGTTTCCTGGCTACACCTTC. This encodes CASSDRQRFPGYTF. Together with reference TRBV7-8 and TRBJ1-2, the CDR3 gives the full variable domain: GAGVSQSPRYKVAKRGQDVALRCDPISGHVSLFWYQQALGQGPEFLTYFQNEAQLDKSGLPSDRFFAERPEGSVSTLKIQRTQQEDSAVYLCASSDRQRFPGYTFGSGTRLTVV.

This sequence joins TRBV7-3 and TRBJ2-5, with 7 bases lining up with TRBD2. The CDR3 contains 15 residues. After removal of 4 bases from V and 5 bases from J, the junction contained 10 bases not matched to a gene. From germline, CDR1 is SGHTA and CDR2 FQGTGA. The CDR3 sequence: CASSSTSDPRETQYF. The CDR3 bases are TGTGCCAGCAGCTCTACTAGCGACCCCAGGGAGACCCAGTACTTC. Complete variable domain (other parts from reference TRBV7-3 and TRBJ2-5): GAGVSQTPSNKVTEKGKYVELRCDPISGHTALYWYRQSLGQGPEFLIYFQGTGAADDSGLPNDRFFAVRPEGSVSTLKIQRTERGDSAVYLCASSSTSDPRETQYFGPGTRLLVL.

The rearrangement links TRBV15 to TRBJ2-7; D is undetermined. V lost 0 bases and J lost 1, with 13 bases in between. The CDR3 consists of 16 residues. CDR1 LNHNV and CDR2 YYDKDF come from the germline V gene (reference sequence). The CDR3 DNA sequence: TGTGCCACCAGCAGAGATCTGAGGCGAGCGTCCTACGAGCAGTACTTC. The encoded protein is CATSRDLRRASYEQYF.

This chain connects TRBV5-1 to TRBJ2-3; D perhaps matches TRBD2 (5 bases). Trimming shortened V by 4 bases and J by 4 bases, and 13 bases separated the two germline ends. In germline, CDR1 is SGHRS, CDR2 YFSETQ. This CDR3 spans 14 amino acids. This CDR3 reads CASSVVVGADTQYF. For the CDR3, the DNA is TGCGCCAGCAGCGTGGTGGTCGGGGCAGATACGCAGTATTTT.

V and J are TRBV15 and TRBJ2-7; the D gene is possibly TRBD2 (5 bases). V gave up 0 bases and J gave up 2 bases, with 5 bases separating them. CDR3 length: 13 amino acids. Germline-derived CDR1 and CDR2 are LNHNV and YYDKDF (reference sequence). The CDR3, as DNA: TGTGCCACCAGCAGAGAGGAGGCCTACGAGCAGTACTTC. Its translation: CATSREEAYEQYF.

This clone occurred once. The rearrangement uses TRBV6-2 or TRBV6-3 and TRBJ1-1; D is unresolved. V lost 2 bases and J lost 0, with 7 bases in between. From germline, CDR1 is MNHEY and CDR2 SVGEGT. There are 14 residues in the CDR3. The CDR3 nucleotides are TGTGCCAGCAGTTACCCTACCATGAACACTGAAGCTTTCTTT. Its translation is CASSYPTMNTEAFF.

The chain couples TRBV28 to TRBJ1-1, with TRBD1 matching over 7 bases. The CDR3 sequence is 11 residues long. Germline V gene sequence: CDR1 MDHEN, CDR2 SYDVKM. V lost 6 bases, J lost 11 bases, and 6 bases stayed unmatched. This chain's CDR3 is CASRKGQRAFF. CDR3 DNA: TGTGCCAGCAGGAAGGGACAGCGGGCTTTCTTT.

J is TRBJ2-5 and V is TRBV5-6, with D perhaps matching TRBD2 (5 bases). CDR1 is SGHDT and CDR2 is YYEEEE in the germline V gene. The V end lost 2 bases, the J end lost 4 bases, and 18 bases lay between the germline ends. The CDR3 is 16 residues long. Here the CDR3 DNA reads TGTGCCAGCAGCTTTGTTGGGTTCGGGGATCCAGAGACCCAGTACTTC. Translated, it gives CASSFVGFGDPETQYF.

The chain has TRBV27 and TRBJ2-2; TRBD2 matches at 10 bases. In germline, CDR1 is MNHEY, CDR2 SMNVEV (reference sequence). Trimming took 8 bases from V and 5 from J; bases not matched to a gene: 8. The CDR3 totals 15 residues. For the CDR3, the DNA is TGTGCCAGCCGTAGCGGGGGGTCTACTACCGGGGAGCTGTTTTTT. It yields the protein CASRSGGSTTGELFF.